This T cell receptor beta chain is drawn from a study of cytomegalovirus exposure and HLA in healthy donors. Details on this clone: Antigen specificity is unknown.

Primers: 60 Vbeta forward and 13 Jbeta reverse. Clones were read by immunoSEQ multiplex PCR, and TCRdb kept only the in-frame ones, dropping some. The sample lists 120,000 to 150,000 clones, around 81% occurring once. Notes on the study in general: Accounts indicate the classifier identified cytomegalovirus status with strong specificity and sensitivity. Later on, a genetic analysis was performed. It linked a missense variant in DCLRE1C with V- and J-gene trimming of TCR beta.

Looked up from germline, CDR1 is SGHNT and CDR2 is YYREEE (reference sequence). V trimming: 4 bases; J trimming: 7 bases; junction bases outside the gene matches: 11. The CDR3 extends over 16 amino acids. This chain links TRBV5-4 with TRBJ1-2, with 12 bases identical to TRBD1. Sequencing was carried out using PBMCs. The sequence came from a man in his forties in good health and CMV-seropositive. The CDR3 nucleotides read TGTGCCAGCAGCCCATGGGACAGGGGGCGTATCTCTGGCTACACCTTC. Its translation is CASSPWDRGRISGYTF.